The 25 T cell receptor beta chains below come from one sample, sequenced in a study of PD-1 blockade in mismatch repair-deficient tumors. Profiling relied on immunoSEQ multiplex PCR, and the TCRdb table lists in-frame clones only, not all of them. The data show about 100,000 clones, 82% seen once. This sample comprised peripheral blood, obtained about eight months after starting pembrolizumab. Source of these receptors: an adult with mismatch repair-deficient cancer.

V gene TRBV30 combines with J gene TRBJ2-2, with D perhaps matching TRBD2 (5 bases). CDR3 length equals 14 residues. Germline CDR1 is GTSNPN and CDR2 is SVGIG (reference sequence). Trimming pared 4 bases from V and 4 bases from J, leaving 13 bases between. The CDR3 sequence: CAWTLGLGTGELFF. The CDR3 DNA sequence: TGTGCCTGGACTCTTGGACTGGGCACCGGGGAGCTGTTTTTT.

DNA of the CDR3: TGTGCCAGCAGAGGAGGACTAGCGGGGACAGATACGCAGTATTTT. Its protein is CASRGGLAGTDTQYF. The chain links TRBV6-5 to TRBJ2-3; 12 bases are shared with TRBD2. V trimming: 6 bases; J trimming: 3 bases; junction bases outside the gene matches: 4. The length of the CDR3 is 15 residues. CDR1 is MNHEY and CDR2 is SVGAGI in the germline V gene.

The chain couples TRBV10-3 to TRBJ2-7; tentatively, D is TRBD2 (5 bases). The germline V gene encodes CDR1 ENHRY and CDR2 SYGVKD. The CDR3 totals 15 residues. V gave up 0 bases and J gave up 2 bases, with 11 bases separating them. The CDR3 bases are TGTGCCATCAGTGAGTCTGTTAGCGCCGCCTACGAGCAGTACTTC. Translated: CAISESVSAAYEQYF.

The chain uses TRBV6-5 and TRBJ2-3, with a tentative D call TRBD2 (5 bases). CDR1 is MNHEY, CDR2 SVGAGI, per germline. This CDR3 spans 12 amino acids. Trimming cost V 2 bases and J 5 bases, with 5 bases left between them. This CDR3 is CASSYRGDTQYF. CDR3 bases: TGTGCCAGCAGTTACCGGGGAGATACGCAGTATTTT.

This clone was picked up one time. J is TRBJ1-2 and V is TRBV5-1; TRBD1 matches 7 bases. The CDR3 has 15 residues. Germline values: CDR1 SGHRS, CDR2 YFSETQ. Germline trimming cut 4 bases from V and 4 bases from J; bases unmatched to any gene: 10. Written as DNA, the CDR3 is TGCGCCAGCAGCGTAACCGGGACAGACGGCTATGGCTACACCTTC. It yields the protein CASSVTGTDGYGYTF.

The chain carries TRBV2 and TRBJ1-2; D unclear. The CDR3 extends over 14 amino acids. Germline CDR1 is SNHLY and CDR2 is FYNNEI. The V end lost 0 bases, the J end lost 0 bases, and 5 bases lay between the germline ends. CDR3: CASSEARTNYGYTF. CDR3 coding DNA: TGTGCCAGCAGTGAAGCGCGAACTAACTATGGCTACACCTTC.

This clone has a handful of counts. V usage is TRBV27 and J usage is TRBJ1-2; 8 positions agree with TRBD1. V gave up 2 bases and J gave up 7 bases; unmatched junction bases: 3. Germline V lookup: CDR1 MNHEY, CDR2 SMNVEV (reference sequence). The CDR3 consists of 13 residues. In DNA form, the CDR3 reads TGTGCCAGCAGTTTACAGGGGGCTGGTGGCTACACCTTC. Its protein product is CASSLQGAGGYTF.

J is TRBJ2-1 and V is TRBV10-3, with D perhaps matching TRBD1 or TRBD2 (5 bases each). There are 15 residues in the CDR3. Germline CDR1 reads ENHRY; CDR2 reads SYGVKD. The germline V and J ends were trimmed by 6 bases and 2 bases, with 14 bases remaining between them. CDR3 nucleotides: TGTGCCATCAGCAAAACGGGACCCACCTACAATGAGCAGTTCTTC. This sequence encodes CAISKTGPTYNEQFF.

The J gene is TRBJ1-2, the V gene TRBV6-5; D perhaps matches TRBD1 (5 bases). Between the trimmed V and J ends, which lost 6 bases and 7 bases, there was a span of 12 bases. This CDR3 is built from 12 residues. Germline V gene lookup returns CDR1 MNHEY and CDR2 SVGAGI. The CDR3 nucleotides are TGTGCCAGCAGATCACCAGGGCTTGGCTACACCTTC. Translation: CASRSPGLGYTF.

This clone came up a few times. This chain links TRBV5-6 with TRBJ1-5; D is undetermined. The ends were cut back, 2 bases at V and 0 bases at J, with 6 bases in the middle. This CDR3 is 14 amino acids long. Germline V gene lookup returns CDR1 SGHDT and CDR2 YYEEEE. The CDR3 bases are TGTGCCAGCAGCTTAGGACGTAGCAATCAGCCCCAGCATTTT. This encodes CASSLGRSNQPQHF.

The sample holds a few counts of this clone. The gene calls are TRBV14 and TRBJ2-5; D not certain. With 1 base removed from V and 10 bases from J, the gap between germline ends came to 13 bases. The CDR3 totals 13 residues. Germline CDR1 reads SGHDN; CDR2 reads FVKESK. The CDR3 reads CASSQVWGWVQYF. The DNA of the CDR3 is TGTGCCAGCAGCCAAGTGTGGGGATGGGTCCAGTACTTC.

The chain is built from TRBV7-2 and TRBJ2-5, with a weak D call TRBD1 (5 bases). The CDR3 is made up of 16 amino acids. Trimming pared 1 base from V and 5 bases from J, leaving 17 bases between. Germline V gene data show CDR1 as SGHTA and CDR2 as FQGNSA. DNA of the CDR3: TGTGCCAGCAGCTTAGGGAACAGGAGAGTTGGGGAGACCCAGTACTTC. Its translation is CASSLGNRRVGETQYF.

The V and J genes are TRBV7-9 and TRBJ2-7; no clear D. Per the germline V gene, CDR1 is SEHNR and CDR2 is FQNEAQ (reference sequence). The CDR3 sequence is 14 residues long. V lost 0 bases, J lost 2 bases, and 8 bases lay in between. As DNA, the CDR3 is TGTGCCAGCAGCTTAGCAGGTGCCACCTACGAGCAGTACTTC. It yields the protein CASSLAGATYEQYF. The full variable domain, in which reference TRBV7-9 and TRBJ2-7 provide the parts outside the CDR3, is DTGVSQNPRHKITKRGQNVTFRCDPISEHNRLYWYRQTLGQGPEFLTYFQNEAQLEKSRLLSDRFSAERPKGSFSTLEIQRTEQGDSAMYLCASSLAGATYEQYFGPGTRLTVT.

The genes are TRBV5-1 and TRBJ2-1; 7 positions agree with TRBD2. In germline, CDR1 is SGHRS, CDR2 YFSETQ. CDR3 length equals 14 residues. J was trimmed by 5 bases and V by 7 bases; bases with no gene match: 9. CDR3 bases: TGCGCCAGCCAGAGCGGGACTTCCAACAATGAGCAGTTCTTC. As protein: CASQSGTSNNEQFF.

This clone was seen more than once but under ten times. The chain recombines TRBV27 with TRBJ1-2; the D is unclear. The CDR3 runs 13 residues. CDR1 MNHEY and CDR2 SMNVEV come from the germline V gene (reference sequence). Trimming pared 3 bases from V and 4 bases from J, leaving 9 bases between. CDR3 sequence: CASSFEPRYGYTF. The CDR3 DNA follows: TGTGCCAGCAGTTTTGAGCCGCGCTATGGCTACACCTTC.

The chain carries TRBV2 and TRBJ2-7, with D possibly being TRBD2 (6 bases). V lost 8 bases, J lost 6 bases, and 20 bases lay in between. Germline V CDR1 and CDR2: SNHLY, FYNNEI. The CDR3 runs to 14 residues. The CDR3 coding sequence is TGTGCCAGCGCGGGGCGACGAGCCCCCTCCGAGCAGTACTTC. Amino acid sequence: CASAGRRAPSEQYF. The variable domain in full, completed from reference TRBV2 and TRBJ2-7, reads EPEVTQTPSHQVTQMGQEVILRCVPISNHLYFYWYRQILGQKVEFLVSFYNNEISEKSEIFDDQFSVERPDGSNFTLKIRSTKLEDSAMYFCASAGRRAPSEQYFGPGTRLTVT.

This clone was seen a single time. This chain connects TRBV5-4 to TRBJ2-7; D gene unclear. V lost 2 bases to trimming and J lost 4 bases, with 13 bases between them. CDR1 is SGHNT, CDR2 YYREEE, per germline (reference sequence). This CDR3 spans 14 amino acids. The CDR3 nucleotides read TGTGCCAGCAGCTTCGGGCTGGGGTCGTACGAGCAGTACTTC. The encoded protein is CASSFGLGSYEQYF.

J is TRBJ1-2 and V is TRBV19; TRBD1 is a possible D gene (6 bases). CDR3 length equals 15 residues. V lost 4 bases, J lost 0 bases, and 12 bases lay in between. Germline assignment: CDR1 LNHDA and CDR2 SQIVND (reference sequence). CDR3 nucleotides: TGTGCCAGTAGTACGACACAGGGATCTAACTATGGCTACACCTTC. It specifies CASSTTQGSNYGYTF.

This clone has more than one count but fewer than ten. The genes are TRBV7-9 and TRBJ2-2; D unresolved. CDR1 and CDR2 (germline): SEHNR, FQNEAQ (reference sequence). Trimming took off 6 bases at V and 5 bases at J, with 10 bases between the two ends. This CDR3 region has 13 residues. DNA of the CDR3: TGTGCCAGCAGGCTTACGGGTACCGGGGAGCTGTTTTTT. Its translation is CASRLTGTGELFF.

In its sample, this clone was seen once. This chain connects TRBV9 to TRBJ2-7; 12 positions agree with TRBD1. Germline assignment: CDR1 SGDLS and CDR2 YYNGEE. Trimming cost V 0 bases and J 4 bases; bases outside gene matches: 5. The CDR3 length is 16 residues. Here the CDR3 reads CASSVEGTGGMYEQYF. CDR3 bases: TGTGCCAGCAGCGTAGAGGGGACAGGGGGCATGTACGAGCAGTACTTC.

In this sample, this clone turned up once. CDR3 nucleotides: TGTGCCAGCAGCTCAGGGGTCGAGCAGTACTTC. This encodes CASSSGVEQYF. V is TRBV7-6 and J is TRBJ2-7; weak D call: TRBD1 (6 bases). Germline values: CDR1 SGHVS, CDR2 FNYEAQ. The CDR3 runs to 11 residues. V was pared by 4 bases and J by 6 bases, with 7 bases between.

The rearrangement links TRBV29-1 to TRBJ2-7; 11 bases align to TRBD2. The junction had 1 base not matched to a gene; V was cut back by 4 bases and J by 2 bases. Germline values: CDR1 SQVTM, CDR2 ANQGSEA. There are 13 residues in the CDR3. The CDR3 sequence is CSVGTSGPYEQYF. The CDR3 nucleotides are TGCAGCGTTGGGACTAGCGGGCCCTACGAGCAGTACTTC.

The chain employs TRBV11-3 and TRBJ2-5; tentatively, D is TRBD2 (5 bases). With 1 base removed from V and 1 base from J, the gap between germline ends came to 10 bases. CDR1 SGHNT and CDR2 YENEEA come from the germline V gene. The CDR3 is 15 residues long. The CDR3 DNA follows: TGTGCCAGCAGCTTAGCAGCCAGCGGCCAAGAGACCCAGTACTTC. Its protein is CASSLAASGQETQYF. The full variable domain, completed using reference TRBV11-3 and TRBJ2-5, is EAGVVQSPRYKIIEKKQPVAFWCNPISGHNTLYWYLQNLGQGPELLIRYENEEAVDDSQLPKDRFSAERLKGVDSTLKIQPAELGDSAVYLCASSLAASGQETQYFGPGTRLLVL.

The DNA of the CDR3 is TGTGCTAGTGGTTTGGACACAACGACAGCGTACTTC. This sequence encodes CASGLDTTTAYF. This sequence joins TRBV12-5 and TRBJ2-7, with D maybe TRBD1 (5 bases). The CDR3 has 12 residues. Trimming stripped 1 base from V and 12 bases from J, with 13 bases between. The germline gives CDR1 LGHNT, CDR2 FRNRAP.

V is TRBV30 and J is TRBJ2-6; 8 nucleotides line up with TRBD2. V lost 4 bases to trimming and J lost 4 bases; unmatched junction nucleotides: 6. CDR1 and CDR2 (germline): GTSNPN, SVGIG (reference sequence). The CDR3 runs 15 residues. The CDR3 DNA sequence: TGTGCCTGGACGGGAGGGCGCGCGGGGGCCAACGTCCTGACTTTC. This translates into CAWTGGRAGANVLTF.